Shown below are 25 T cell receptor beta chains from a single sample sequenced in a study of blood T cell repertoires in COVID-19. Only in-frame clones appear in the TCRdb table, and some are missing; sequencing was by immunoSEQ multiplex PCR. The sample carries around 250,000 clones, over 80% recorded once. The sequenced sample consisted of PBMCs or T cells enriched from blood (not recorded which). These receptors were taken from a woman aged 25-40 years with acute COVID-19.

In its sample, this clone was seen a few times. The rearrangement links TRBV19 to TRBJ2-4, with TRBD1 identical over 7 bases. The germline gives CDR1 LNHDA, CDR2 SQIVND (reference sequence). Unmatched junction bases numbered 6, after V lost 6 bases and J lost 4 bases. This CDR3 is 14 amino acids long. As DNA, the CDR3 is TGTGCCAGTAGCAACACGGGACAGAAAAACATTCAGTACTTC. Protein sequence: CASSNTGQKNIQYF. Drawing the rest from reference TRBV19 and TRBJ2-4, the complete variable domain is DGGITQSPKYLFRKEGQNVTLSCEQNLNHDAMYWYRQDPGQGLRLIYYSQIVNDFQKGDIAEGYSVSREKKESFPLTVTSAQKNPTAFYLCASSNTGQKNIQYFGAGTRLSVL.

This chain uses TRBV29-1 with TRBJ2-1, with TRBD2 matching over 9 bases. This CDR3 comprises 14 residues. CDR1 and CDR2 from the germline V gene are SQVTM and ANQGSEA. With 2 bases clipped from V and 10 bases from J, the junction kept 9 bases outside the gene matches. The CDR3 spells CSVEILAGAWEQFF. In DNA form, the CDR3 reads TGCAGCGTTGAAATATTAGCGGGAGCATGGGAGCAGTTCTTC.

This chain connects TRBV5-4 to TRBJ2-1, with D possibly being TRBD1 (5 bases). V lost 0 bases, J lost 9 bases, and 16 bases lay in between. In germline, CDR1 is SGHNT, CDR2 YYREEE (reference sequence). The CDR3 covers 15 residues. CDR3 protein: CASSLADRLLSEQFF. Written as DNA, the CDR3 is TGTGCCAGCAGCTTGGCTGACAGACTCTTGAGTGAGCAGTTCTTC.

This sequence joins TRBV27 and TRBJ2-7; possible D gene TRBD2, 6 bases. Germline CDR1 and CDR2: MNHEY and SMNVEV (reference sequence). The CDR3 totals 13 residues. V gave up 3 bases and J gave up 2 bases, with 8 bases separating them. The CDR3 DNA follows: TGTGCCAGCAGTTTGGAGGGAACCTACGAGCAGTACTTC. This sequence encodes CASSLEGTYEQYF.

The V gene is TRBV3-1 (or the pseudogene TRBV3-2), the J gene TRBJ2-3; D is ambiguous. Trimming removed 1 base at V and 0 bases at J, with 11 bases between. From germline, CDR1 is LGHDT and CDR2 YNNKEL (reference sequence). The CDR3 consists of 16 residues. DNA of the CDR3: TGTGCCAGCAGCCAAGTATCAGGTTCTAGCACAGATACGCAGTATTTT. It encodes CASSQVSGSSTDTQYF.

This clone occurred once. As DNA, the CDR3 is TGCGCCAGCAGCGTAGGGGGGGTGAACACTGAAGCTTTCTTT. As protein: CASSVGGVNTEAFF. The chain couples TRBV5-1 to TRBJ1-1; possibly TRBD1 for D (6 bases). V was cut by 4 bases and J by 0 bases, with 10 bases left in between. CDR1 SGHRS and CDR2 YFSETQ come from the germline V gene. The CDR3 runs 14 residues.

This clone was seen more than once but under ten times. The chain uses TRBV6-1 and TRBJ1-5, with D perhaps TRBD1 (6 bases). V dropped 3 bases and J dropped 4 bases, with 10 bases sitting between them. The CDR3 spans 14 residues. Germline V gene data show CDR1 as MNHNS and CDR2 as SASEGT. The CDR3 nucleotides are TGTGCCAGCAGTGATGGACAGATAAATCAGCCCCAGCATTTT. Translated: CASSDGQINQPQHF.

The chain is built from TRBV3-1 (or the pseudogene TRBV3-2) and TRBJ1-1; no definite D call. The CDR3 runs 13 residues. Looked up from germline, CDR1 is LGHDT and CDR2 is YNNKEL (reference sequence). V lost 1 base and J 10 bases, leaving 13 bases between the germline ends. Written as DNA, the CDR3 is TGTGCCAGCAGCCAAGGAATCGAAAGAGGAGCTTTCTTT. Translated: CASSQGIERGAFF.

V is TRBV25-1 and J is TRBJ2-7; D may be TRBD1 (5 bases). The CDR3 runs to 13 residues. The V end was cut by 2 bases, the J end by 6 bases, with 11 bases between. The germline gives CDR1 MGHDK, CDR2 SYGVNS. The CDR3 is CASSELIRGEQYF. CDR3 DNA sequence: TGTGCCAGCAGTGAACTAATAAGGGGCGAGCAGTACTTC.

The CDR3 is CASSSGTGKYNEQFF. The CDR3 bases are TGTGCCAGCAGCTCCGGGACAGGGAAGTACAATGAGCAGTTCTTC. This chain links TRBV7-3 with TRBJ2-1; 9 nucleotides line up with TRBD1. The CDR3 is 15 amino acids. Germline-derived CDR1 and CDR2 are SGHTA and FQGTGA. V trimming: 4 bases; J trimming: 4 bases; junction bases outside the gene matches: 5.

The chain links TRBV11-2 to TRBJ2-2; D is possibly TRBD2 (6 bases). CDR3 length: 15 residues. Germline V CDR1 and CDR2: SGHAT, FQNNGV. V lost 0 bases and J 3 bases, leaving 8 bases between the germline ends. Here the CDR3 DNA reads TGTGCCAGCAGCTTAGAGCGGGAACACACCGGGGAGCTGTTTTTT. This sequence encodes CASSLEREHTGELFF.

This clone was seen just once. The chain carries TRBV11-2 and TRBJ2-7; D is possibly TRBD1 (6 bases). CDR3 length: 14 amino acids. Germline-derived CDR1 and CDR2 are SGHAT and FQNNGV. Trimming removed 1 base at V and 2 bases at J, with 9 bases between. CDR3 sequence reads: CASSLGGRTYEQYF. In DNA, the CDR3 is TGTGCCAGCAGCTTAGGGGGGCGAACCTACGAGCAGTACTTC.

V is TRBV6-2 or TRBV6-3 and J is TRBJ2-2; 8 bases agree with TRBD1. The J segment lost 0 bases and the V segment lost 1 base, leaving 7 bases of the junction unmatched. The CDR3 loop spans 18 amino acids. CDR1 and CDR2 from the germline V gene are MNHEY and SVGEGT. The DNA for the CDR3 is TGTGCCAGCAGTTACTTGCCTAACAGGGGGGCGAACACCGGGGAGCTGTTTTTT. Translation gives CASSYLPNRGANTGELFF.

As DNA, the CDR3 is TGTGCCAGCAGTTCCGCGGGGGCGGGAGGGCCCCACGAGCAGTACTTC. Encoded protein: CASSSAGAGGPHEQYF. The chain links TRBV27 to TRBJ2-7, with 9 bases matching TRBD2. The V segment lost 4 bases and the J segment 5 bases; nucleotides outside the gene matches: 12. The CDR3 totals 16 residues. Germline V gene data show CDR1 as MNHEY and CDR2 as SMNVEV (reference sequence).

This chain links TRBV4-1 with TRBJ2-1; D possibly corresponds to TRBD2 (5 bases). V was clipped by 1 base and J by 0 bases, with 13 bases between them. Germline CDR1 MGHRA, CDR2 YSYEKL. CDR3 length: 17 residues. The CDR3 region has the DNA TGCGCCAGCAGCCAAGCCAGGAGGTCGAGCTCCTACAATGAGCAGTTCTTC. Translating it yields CASSQARRSSSYNEQFF.

The chain is built from TRBV27 and TRBJ2-1; 13 nucleotides agree with TRBD2. Germline trimming cut 6 bases from V and 5 bases from J; bases unmatched to any gene: 7. CDR1 is MNHEY and CDR2 is SMNVEV in the germline V gene (reference sequence). This CDR3 is 16 amino acids long. CDR3 sequence (DNA): TGTGCCAGCAGCAAGCCGGGACTAGCGGGACACAATGAGCAGTTCTTC. This codes for CASSKPGLAGHNEQFF.

The rearrangement uses TRBV4-1 and TRBJ1-5; the D is unclear. This CDR3 is built from 14 residues. In germline, CDR1 is MGHRA, CDR2 YSYEKL. Trimming took 0 bases from V and 4 from J, leaving 7 bases between them. CDR3 nucleotide sequence: TGCGCCAGCAGCCAAGAAGACACTAATCAGCCCCAGCATTTT. Protein sequence: CASSQEDTNQPQHF.

This clone came up a few times. The chain combines TRBV4-2 with TRBJ1-4; D not resolved. Germline CDR1 reads LGHNA; CDR2 reads YNFKEQ. Trimming stripped 4 bases from V and 4 bases from J, with 16 bases between. The CDR3 is 16 amino acids. The CDR3 reads CASSRSHQLDNEKLFF. Here the CDR3 DNA reads TGTGCCAGCAGCCGCTCGCACCAACTAGATAATGAAAAACTGTTTTTT.

The chain combines TRBV7-3 with TRBJ1-1; D possibly corresponds to TRBD1 (5 bases). Germline CDR1 SGHTA, CDR2 FQGTGA. CDR3 length: 13 residues. Trimming cost V 0 bases and J 3 bases, with 5 bases left between them. The chain's CDR3 is CASSLTGHTEAFF. CDR3 nucleotides: TGTGCCAGCAGCTTAACGGGGCACACTGAAGCTTTCTTT.

The chain recombines TRBV7-9 with TRBJ2-2; possible D gene TRBD2, 5 bases. Germline lookup yields CDR1 SEHNR and CDR2 FQNEAQ (reference sequence). V was trimmed by 0 bases and J by 7 bases, leaving 15 bases between them. The CDR3 consists of 16 residues. CDR3 region: CASSLALAEAGGELFF. The CDR3 DNA sequence: TGTGCCAGCAGCTTAGCTTTGGCGGAGGCCGGCGGGGAGCTGTTTTTT.

The V and J genes are TRBV11-2 and TRBJ2-7, with 11 positions matching TRBD2. This CDR3 is built from 16 residues. The germline gives CDR1 SGHAT, CDR2 FQNNGV. Trimming cost V 5 bases and J 7 bases; bases outside gene matches: 13. CDR3 protein: CASSQWTSGPEGEQYF. The CDR3 bases are TGTGCCAGCAGCCAATGGACTAGCGGGCCCGAAGGAGAGCAGTACTTC.

The rearrangement joins TRBV7-2 to TRBJ2-7; 10 bases fit TRBD2. The CDR3 has 17 residues. V shed 5 bases and J 1 base; nucleotides not matched to a gene: 11. In germline, CDR1 is SGHTA, CDR2 FQGNSA. The CDR3 DNA follows: TGTGCCAGCAGCCAAGCGGGAGGGCCATCAAGTTCCTACGAGCAGTACTTC. It is translated as CASSQAGGPSSSYEQYF.

The V call is TRBV7-8, the J call TRBJ2-7, with 8 bases fitting TRBD1. The germline CDR1 and CDR2 sequences are SGHVS and FQNEAQ. V was pared by 5 bases and J by 3 bases, with 6 bases of the junction left unmatched. The length of the CDR3 is 14 residues. The CDR3 DNA follows: TGTGCCAGCAGCCTACAGGGGGTAAACTACGAGCAGTACTTC. Translated, it gives CASSLQGVNYEQYF.

This clone was picked up one time. This chain uses TRBV19 with TRBJ1-2; 8 bases map to TRBD1. Looked up from germline, CDR1 is LNHDA and CDR2 is SQIVND (reference sequence). This CDR3 is built from 12 residues. The ends lost 7 bases at V and 6 bases at J; junction bases unmatched: 4. The CDR3: CASTDRGDGYTF. CDR3 DNA: TGTGCCAGTACAGACAGGGGTGATGGCTACACCTTC.

Of note for this clone: The final CDR3 position lacks the conserved phenylalanine or tryptophan, pointing to a likely read error. The DNA is omitted, as the CDR3 cannot be located on it reliably, and the CDR3 follows TCRdb's listing. V gene TRBV27 combines with J gene TRBJ2-7; TRBD2 is the table's D call and was not checked against the DNA. Termini included, the CDR3 measures 9 amino acids. Germline V gives CDR1 MNHEY, CDR2 SMNVEV (reference sequence). The CDR3 region is CATHRLVLL.